The sequence of this T cell receptor (beta chain) was determined in a study of blood T cell repertoires in COVID-19. About the study: There were acute and convalescent COVID-19 samples, and they came from the United States, Italy and Spain. PBMCs, B-cell-depleted T cells, or T cells provided the cDNA or gDNA that made up the material.

Trimming stripped 2 bases from V and 5 bases from J, with 9 bases between. CDR3 size: 13 residues. The germline gives CDR1 MNHEY, CDR2 SVGAGI. In the original workflow: The assay estimated nucleated cells by amplifying reference gene primers. The assay was immunoSEQ multiplex PCR, and TCRdb's table has in-frame clones only and misses some. V, J and clone size are taken as reported in that table, and D and trimming were inferred from the DNA itself. Of about 370,000 clones detected, roughly 86% appear once; the ten largest clones hold more than 9%. This receptor was identified in a young woman with COVID-19, enrolled during active disease. The V gene is TRBV6-5, the J gene TRBJ1-1; D is undetermined. Sequences were obtained from peripheral blood. In nucleotides, the CDR3 is TGTGCCAGCAGTTACGGGAGTATTACTGAAGCTTTCTTT. Translated: CASSYGSITEAFF.